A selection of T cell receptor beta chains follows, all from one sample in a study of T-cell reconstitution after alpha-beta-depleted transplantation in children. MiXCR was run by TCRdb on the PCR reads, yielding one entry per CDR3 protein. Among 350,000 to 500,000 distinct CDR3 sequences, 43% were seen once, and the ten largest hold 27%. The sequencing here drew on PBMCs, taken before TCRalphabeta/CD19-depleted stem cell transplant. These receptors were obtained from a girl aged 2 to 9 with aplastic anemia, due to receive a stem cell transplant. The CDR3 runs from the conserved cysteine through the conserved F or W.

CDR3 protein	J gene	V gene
CASSSRARQAGFSTEAFF	TRBJ1-1	TRBV5-6
CASSPPRLAGPDTQYF	TRBJ2-3	TRBV7-2
CASSLPWTGRETQYF	TRBJ2-5	TRBV7-9
CASSLEWREETQYF	TRBJ2-5	TRBV5-1
CASSYSIRGLYTGELFF	TRBJ2-2	TRBV6-5
CASSLGALYGYTF	TRBJ1-2	TRBV12-3/TRBV12-4
CASSKGLAGSDTQYF	TRBJ2-3	TRBV7-6
CAWSVLWGGSYEQYF	TRBJ2-7	TRBV30
CASSPVGLAEPLRTQYF	TRBJ2-5	TRBV4-1
CASSAGDIQETQYF	TRBJ2-5	TRBV6-1
CASSPRLAGEGNTGELFF	TRBJ2-2	TRBV6-2/TRBV6-3
CASSLPGQGAAEAFF	TRBJ1-1	TRBV7-6